The 14 T cell receptor beta chains below all came from one sample that was sequenced in a study of blood T cells in healthy people across ages. Sample-barcoded 5' priming and a J-beta primer mix drove a second PCR of about 7 to 12 cycles. TCRdb re-derived calls from the 5' RACE reads in MiXCR, one entry per CDR3 protein. Altogether 630,000 or so distinct CDR3 sequences are present, approximately 30% being singletons, with the ten largest covering about a sixth. Sequenced material: blood. The receptors here all came from a woman older than 75 in good health.

The chain carries TRBV5-1 and TRBJ1-1, with D possibly TRBD1 on 5 matching bases. Germline V gene data show CDR1 as SGHRS and CDR2 as YFSETQ. Trimming pared 2 bases from V and 8 bases from J, leaving 16 bases between. This CDR3 contains 14 residues. CDR3 loop: CASSFVGTLLEAFF. The CDR3 DNA reads TGCGCCAGCAGCTTCGTGGGGACCTTACTCGAAGCTTTCTTT.

This clonotype was found many times. The rearrangement links TRBV2 to TRBJ1-2; D is ambiguous. The CDR3 extends over 15 amino acids. Germline values: CDR1 SNHLY, CDR2 FYNNEI. Between the trimmed V and J ends, which lost 0 bases and 5 bases, there was a span of 13 bases. The CDR3 protein is CASSEAAEEEYGYTF. The CDR3 bases are TGTGCCAGCAGTGAAGCGGCCGAGGAAGAGTATGGCTACACCTTC.

A word on this clonotype: This may come from a read error, since a much larger clone is one base off. The CDR3 DNA is TGTGCCAGCAGTGAAACCCCCGTTTCATACAATGAGCAGTACTTC. Protein: CASSETPVSYNEQYF. V usage is TRBV2 and J usage is TRBJ2-1; no reliable D call. Matching the DNA end better, TRBJ2-7 makes the J call doubtful. CDR3 length: 15 amino acids. Per the germline V gene, CDR1 is SNHLY and CDR2 is FYNNEI.

Only a few counts were recorded for this clonotype. This rearrangement joins TRBV20-1 to TRBJ1-4; no definite D call. Trimming shortened V by 1 base and J by 5 bases, and 17 bases separated the two germline ends. Germline CDR1 reads DFQATT; CDR2 reads SNEGSKA (reference sequence). This CDR3 has 16 amino acids. CDR3 amino acids: CSARGGSLDWNEKLFF. The CDR3 DNA is TGCAGTGCTAGAGGCGGGAGCCTAGACTGGAATGAAAAACTGTTTTTT.

This clonotype was detected many times. This chain links TRBV20-1 with TRBJ2-7; TRBD2 aligns across 14 bases. This CDR3 has 16 residues. V lost 4 bases, J lost 5 bases, and 10 bases stayed unmatched. Germline V CDR1 and CDR2: DFQATT, SNEGSKA (reference sequence). The CDR3 coding sequence is TGCAGTGCTAACACAAGACTAGCGGGGGGGGTCGACGAGCAGTACTTC. Its protein product is CSANTRLAGGVDEQYF.

This clonotype showed up just a few times. A much bigger clone sits one base away, suggesting this may be a read error. V usage is TRBV5-1 and J usage is TRBJ1-1; a weak D match, TRBD1 (6 bases). The germline CDR1 and CDR2 sequences are SGHRS and YFSETQ. The CDR3 runs to 14 residues. V shed 3 bases and J shed 5 bases, with 14 bases lying between them. The DNA of the CDR3 is TGCGCCAGCAGCTGGAGCAGGGGTGGAACTGAAGCTTTCTTT. Translating gives CASSWSRGGTEAFF.

This clonotype was counted between two and nine times. V gene TRBV5-1 combines with J gene TRBJ2-5, with 12 bases aligning to TRBD1. Trimming removed 5 bases from V and 5 bases from J; junction bases left unmatched: 10. The germline V gene encodes CDR1 SGHRS and CDR2 YFSETQ. The CDR3 consists of 16 residues. DNA of the CDR3: TGCGCCAGCAGATGGGACAGGGGGCGGTTCTTGGAGACCCAGTACTTC. It encodes CASRWDRGRFLETQYF.

Of note for this clonotype: A much more abundant neighbour one base away suggests this may be a read error. The chain couples TRBV20-1 to TRBJ1-4; D remains unclear. The CDR3 runs 13 residues. Germline lookup yields CDR1 DFQATT and CDR2 SNEGSKA (reference sequence). The ends were cut back, 6 bases at V and 4 bases at J, with 12 bases in the middle. The chain's CDR3 is CSAEAGINEKLFF. In DNA, the CDR3 is TGCAGTGCGGAGGCAGGTATTAATGAAAAACTGTTTTTT.

With respect to this clonotype: A read error may be the cause here, since a much bigger clone is one base away. V gene TRBV20-1 combines with J gene TRBJ2-5; 7 positions match TRBD1. Germline V gene sequence: CDR1 DFQATT, CDR2 SNEGSKA (reference sequence). This CDR3 region has 15 residues. The DNA for the CDR3 is TGCAGTGCTAGCCCACAGGGACAGAGAGTGGAGACCCAGCACTTC. It codes for CSASPQGQRVETQHF.

Ten or more counts support this clonotype. This rearrangement joins TRBV5-5 to TRBJ2-1; 7 bases are shared with TRBD1. CDR1 and CDR2 (germline): SGHKS, YYEKEE (reference sequence). The CDR3 runs to 15 residues. V was clipped by 0 bases and J by 6 bases; unmatched bases: 6. The CDR3 spells CASSLEQGNTNEQFF. The CDR3 DNA follows: TGTGCCAGCAGCTTGGAACAGGGGAATACCAATGAGCAGTTCTTC.

This clonotype was seen repeatedly, ten times or more. This chain joins TRBV3-1 and TRBJ2-4; D may be TRBD1 or TRBD2 (5 bases each). The CDR3 has 18 residues. Germline V gene lookup returns CDR1 LGHDT and CDR2 YNNKEL (reference sequence). The V and J ends lost 1 base and 7 bases respectively, with 23 bases between them. The DNA of the CDR3 is TGTGCCAGCAGCCAAGTCGAACGAGGTCCCGTGTGGGGGAACATTCAGTACTTC. Amino acids: CASSQVERGPVWGNIQYF.

This chain uses TRBV5-1 with TRBJ2-1, with D unclear. The CDR3 contains 16 residues. V shed 4 bases and J shed 8 bases, with 22 bases lying between them. The germline V gene encodes CDR1 SGHRS and CDR2 YFSETQ. For the CDR3, the DNA is TGCGCCAGCAGCGATGTATTAAGTGGGTCCTTCGATGAGCAGTTCTTC. It codes for CASSDVLSGSFDEQFF.

To note about this clonotype: This may come from a read error, since a much larger clone is one base off. V gene TRBV20-1 combines with J gene TRBJ2-7; 8 bases fit TRBD2. The CDR3 contains 18 residues. From germline, CDR1 is DFQATT and CDR2 SNEGSKA (reference sequence). The V gene end was trimmed by 0 bases and the J gene end by 7 bases; junction bases not matched to a gene: 20. In DNA form, the CDR3 reads TGCAGTGCTAGAGATTCTCTACAAAAAGCGGGGGTCCCAAATGAGCAGTACTTC. Its protein product is CSARDSLQKAGVPNEQYF.

As concerns this clonotype: This could be a read error, since a much larger clone is one nucleotide away. This sequence joins TRBV10-3 and TRBJ2-1; D not certain. Germline loops: CDR1 ENHRY, CDR2 SYGVKD. Trimming removed 5 bases at V and 5 bases at J, with 10 bases between. The CDR3 consists of 13 residues. The CDR3 protein is CAISRMVNNEQFF. The CDR3 nucleotides are TGTGCCATCAGTCGGATGGTAAACAATGAGCAGTTCTTC.